The clone carrying this TCR beta chain was counted a few times. The record originates from a study of blood T cell repertoires in COVID-19. Looked up from germline, CDR1 is MGHRA and CDR2 is YSYEKL. The CDR3 covers 18 residues. Trimming removed 0 bases from V and 3 bases from J; junction bases left unmatched: 14. The protocol was immunoSEQ multiplex PCR, while the TCRdb copy is restricted to in-frame clones and leaves out a portion. The table shows some 94,000 clones, with approximately 87% occurring only once. The chain recombines TRBV4-1 with TRBJ2-7, with 7 positions matching TRBD1. The receptor was isolated from a human donor in a cohort sampled during active COVID-19. The sequenced sample consisted of peripheral blood. DNA of the CDR3: TGCGCCAGCAGCCAAGATTTAGGGGGCGGGTCGTTTGGCTACGAGCAGTACTTC. It is translated as CASSQDLGGGSFGYEQYF.